This TCR beta chain was retrieved from a study of beta chain features in type 1 diabetes (dated by TCRdb to 2016 to 2019). In the study overall: No differences in mean age, gender distribution, total cell number or subset yield were found between patients and healthy donors. Across all samples, approximately 100 million sorted cells were examined, and cell number per subset correlated strongly with RNA yield. The study compared the TCRB repertoires of sorted circulating CD4+ T cell subsets in recently diagnosed type 1 diabetes patients with those in matched healthy donors. Whereas all 30 or so donors provided naive and central memory subsets, regulatory and stem cell-like memory subsets were isolated from just 8 patients and roughly 8 healthy donors. What the authors observed across the whole study: PCR may preferentially amplify shorter templates, but because patient and control samples were amplified and corrected together, any resulting skew would affect both groups equally. Naive, central memory and regulatory TCRB repertoires appeared to be more alike among patients than among healthy donors. Patients with type 1 diabetes made fewer insertions and deleted more nucleotides at VDJ recombination sites, implying thymic rearrangement abnormalities. A moderate but significant shortening of TCRB CDR3 length was observed in type 1 diabetes patients in all four CD4+ subsets. Because cDNA was sequenced instead of genomic DNA, highly expressing activated cells could be over-represented, though the groups showed no difference in activation or CD3 levels. Because small numbers of individuals were included in the HLA sub-analyses, any influence of HLA type on TCRB rearrangement was left unresolved.

A single peripheral blood draw of approximately 100 mL on average was collected from each donor into heparinised tubes. A BD FACSAria II was used to sort naive, central memory, regulatory and stem cell-like memory CD4+ T cells with a panel that included CD45RO, CCR7, CD25, CD127, CD95 and CD27. A purity above 95% was achieved for all sorted populations. Right away, PBMCs were isolated by Lymphoprep density gradient centrifugation and were stained directly, with no culture step. Samples were stained and sorted in pairs, with one healthy donor and one patient per experiment, so that batch effects were minimized. The High Capacity cDNA Reverse Transcription Kit was used to reverse transcribe all of the isolated RNA, meaning that expressed TCRB transcripts were what got sequenced. Deep immunoSEQ sequencing was performed on naive, central memory and regulatory T cell samples, with an average of roughly 3.3 million total reads per sample. Sorted cells were lysed in RLT buffer and RNA was extracted with DNase-treated RNeasy Micro or Mini kits, depending on cell number. Each cell subset was processed separately to prevent cross-contamination, with patient and healthy donor samples processed together. The immunoSEQ multiplex PCR was used to amplify TCRB sequences from cDNA, generating 87-bp fragments that spanned the CDR3 region. Sequencing of the amplicons was performed on the Illumina HiSeq platform. Per the authors' processing: Synthetic template baselines were used to correct PCR bias computationally, reads within Hamming distance 2 were collapsed, and singletons that could not be merged were discarded. Reads were aligned against IMGT to assign V, D and J genes, CDR3 length and insertions or deletions at six rearrangement sites. Clonotype counts were normalized to sorted cell number within each subset before computing true diversity and Gini coefficients with the tcR R package. Repertoire sharing was quantified using the overlap coefficient calculated on TCRB nucleotide sequences. Out-of-frame TCRB sequences from naive cells were analyzed as a proxy for the pre-selection repertoire. In its TCRdb copy, this immuneACCESS table keeps in-frame sequences only and misses some clones. Where compared with another copy, unresolved V genes explain less than half of these, and the others have no known cause. That table furnishes V, J and clone size, whereas the DNA furnished D and trimming. The sample has approximately 730,000 clones on record, roughly an eighth of them singletons. 0.02% to 0.025% of the sample is held by the ten biggest clonotypes.

Details on this clone: Its antigen remains undetermined. No base qualities exist here, and no much larger clone lies one base off it.

The cysteine opens and the phenylalanine closes a CDR3 of 13 amino acids. Only the CDR3 DNA is retained, 39 bases long and in frame from the first base. Trimming removed 4 bases from V and 7 bases from J, leaving 15 bases between the germline ends. From the germline V gene, CDR1 is SGHDT and CDR2 is YYEEEE. Specimen: naive CD4+ T cells from blood. Explained via the paper, the cell subset or site label denotes: true naive CD4+ T cells. The chain links TRBV5-6 with TRBJ2-7; the D gene is not confidently resolved. The source is a man younger than 30 with type 1 diabetes. The CDR3 amino acid sequence is: CASSLERATEQYF. The nucleotides read TGTGCCAGCAGCCTGGAAAGGGCTACGGAGCAGTACTTC.